The 32 T cell receptor beta chains below all came from one sample that was sequenced in a study of control samples from healthy donors and cancer patients. Assay used: immunoSEQ multiplex PCR; TCRdb lists only in-frame clones, some missing. The table records roughly 120,000 clones, roughly 88% of them present only once. Material for sequencing was blood. The source is a man in his forties or fifties in good health.

The rearrangement joins TRBV4-3 to TRBJ1-4, with a weak D call TRBD1 (5 bases). Trimming cost V 0 bases and J 10 bases, with 21 bases left between them. CDR3 length: 17 amino acids. Looked up from germline, CDR1 is LGHNA and CDR2 is YSLEER. The CDR3 loop is CASSQDLQELRGRKLFF. CDR3 bases: TGCGCCAGCAGCCAAGATCTCCAGGAACTAAGGGGACGAAAACTGTTTTTT.

The chain couples TRBV27 to TRBJ2-2; D not certain. Germline assignment: CDR1 MNHEY and CDR2 SMNVEV (reference sequence). The CDR3 is 13 residues long. V lost 8 bases and J lost 0, with 7 bases in between. In DNA, the CDR3 is TGTGCCAGCTGGGATTCGAACACCGGGGAGCTGTTTTTT. Its translation: CASWDSNTGELFF.

The J gene is TRBJ1-1, the V gene TRBV19; maybe TRBD1 (6 bases). Per germline, CDR1 LNHDA and CDR2 SQIVND (reference sequence). This CDR3 contains 11 residues. V was pared by 7 bases and J by 7 bases, with 10 bases between. CDR3 DNA: TGTGCCAGTACACGCAGGGGTGAAGCTTTCTTT. Translating gives CASTRRGEAFF.

In DNA form, the CDR3 reads TGTGCCAGCTCCCAAACAGGGGGCAATCAGCCCCAGCATTTT. Translating gives CASSQTGGNQPQHF. The chain recombines TRBV18 with TRBJ1-5; the match to TRBD1 covers 7 bases. The CDR3 totals 14 residues. In germline, CDR1 is KGHSH, CDR2 LQKENI. The trim removed 6 bases at V and 2 bases at J, leaving 4 bases unmatched.

This clone was detected only once. This rearrangement joins TRBV7-3 to TRBJ2-3; 10 positions agree with TRBD2. This CDR3 comprises 16 residues. The junction had 2 bases not matched to a gene; V was cut back by 0 bases and J by 2 bases. Per the germline V gene, CDR1 is SGHTA and CDR2 is FQGTGA. The CDR3 DNA reads as TGTGCCAGCAGCTTAACCCTAGCGGGGGTCACAGATACGCAGTATTTT. It codes for CASSLTLAGVTDTQYF.

The V gene is TRBV6-5, the J gene TRBJ1-5, with TRBD1 identical over 8 bases. Germline trimming cut 6 bases from V and 1 base from J; bases unmatched to any gene: 5. This CDR3 is 15 amino acids long. Germline lookup yields CDR1 MNHEY and CDR2 SVGAGI. The CDR3 nucleotides are TGTGCCAGCAGACCCGACAGGGGCAGCAATCAGCCCCAGCATTTT. Translating it yields CASRPDRGSNQPQHF.

The chain has TRBV6-2 or TRBV6-3 and TRBJ2-1; 10 bases fit TRBD2. The CDR3 totals 14 residues. Germline CDR1 and CDR2: MNHEY and SVGEGT. V was clipped by 6 bases and J by 6 bases; unmatched bases: 5. CDR3 bases: TGTGCCAGCAGCGCCGGGACTAGCGCCAATGAGCAGTTCTTC. Protein sequence: CASSAGTSANEQFF.

The chain combines TRBV6-2 or TRBV6-3 with TRBJ2-2; D gene ambiguous. The CDR3 is made up of 11 amino acids. V gave up 5 bases and J gave up 13 bases, with 11 bases separating them. The germline gives CDR1 MNHEY, CDR2 SVGEGT. CDR3 nucleotide sequence: TGTGCCAGCAGTAAAGGGTATTGGCTGTTTTTT. Its protein is CASSKGYWLFF.

This chain links TRBV7-8 with TRBJ1-3; 10 bases line up with TRBD1. The junction had 7 bases not matched to a gene; V was cut back by 2 bases and J by 0 bases. Germline V gene sequence: CDR1 SGHVS, CDR2 FQNEAQ. CDR3 length equals 18 residues. CDR3 sequence: CASSLSGTGVGSGNTIYF. The CDR3 DNA reads TGTGCCAGCAGCTTAAGTGGGACAGGGGTTGGCTCTGGAAACACCATATATTTT.

This clone showed up just a few times. The genes are TRBV27 and TRBJ2-7, with TRBD1 matching over 7 bases. The CDR3 loop spans 13 amino acids. From germline, CDR1 is MNHEY and CDR2 SMNVEV (reference sequence). With 7 bases clipped from V and 2 bases from J, the junction kept 5 bases outside the gene matches. DNA for the CDR3: TGTGCCAGCAATCCGACAGGGACCTACGAGCAGTACTTC. Its translation is CASNPTGTYEQYF.

This clone was recorded only once. The CDR3 reads CASSSGGGGSYGYTF. The CDR3 nucleotides are TGTGCCAGCAGTTCAGGGGGGGGTGGTAGCTATGGCTACACCTTC. The genes are TRBV27 and TRBJ1-2; 7 bases are a match to TRBD1. This CDR3 is built from 15 residues. The V gene's germline CDR1 is MNHEY and CDR2 SMNVEV (reference sequence). The J segment lost 4 bases and the V segment lost 4 bases, leaving 9 bases of the junction unmatched.

The chain recombines TRBV10-3 with TRBJ1-2; a possible D gene is TRBD1 (6 bases). V shed 3 bases and J shed 4 bases, with 18 bases lying between them. CDR3 length: 16 amino acids. Per the germline V gene, CDR1 is ENHRY and CDR2 is SYGVKD. The DNA of the CDR3 is TGTGCCATCAGTGAAGGTTTCGGGGGCCTGGGCTATGGCTACACCTTC. As protein: CAISEGFGGLGYGYTF.

This chain connects TRBV21-1 to TRBJ2-7; TRBD1, the table's D call, lacks a check against the DNA. TRBV21-1 is termed a pseudogene. The CDR3 spans 15 residues. The CDR3 sequence: CASSKRQGAAYEQYF. The DNA of the CDR3 is TGTGCCAGCAGCAAGAGACAGGGAGCGGCCTACGAGCAGTACTTC.

This chain joins TRBV24-1 and TRBJ2-3, with D perhaps TRBD1 (6 bases). Looked up from germline, CDR1 is KGHDR and CDR2 is SFDVKD. CDR3 length: 20 amino acids. The germline V and J ends were trimmed by 8 bases and 0 bases, with 29 bases remaining between them. CDR3 coding DNA: TGTGCCACCAACGGCCCCCCTTCCAGGGGATCGCCCCTTAGCACAGATACGCAGTATTTT. As protein: CATNGPPSRGSPLSTDTQYF.

This chain connects TRBV4-1 to TRBJ1-6, with 8 positions matching TRBD1. V shed 0 bases and J 13 bases; nucleotides not matched to a gene: 8. The CDR3 sequence is 15 residues long. The germline CDR1 and CDR2 sequences are MGHRA and YSYEKL. The CDR3 is CASSQDDRGPLPLHF. CDR3 sequence (DNA): TGCGCCAGCAGCCAAGATGACAGGGGACCTTTGCCCCTCCACTTT.

This clone was counted only a few times. The J gene is TRBJ2-2, the V gene TRBV11-2; 7 nucleotides align to TRBD2. Germline V lookup: CDR1 SGHAT, CDR2 FQNNGV. CDR3 length: 17 residues. V was clipped by 5 bases and J by 4 bases; unmatched bases: 13. The CDR3 sequence: CASSPRGAGVGTGELFF. DNA for the CDR3: TGTGCCAGCAGCCCTAGGGGTGCGGGGGTTGGCACCGGGGAGCTGTTTTTT.

This chain uses TRBV27 with TRBJ1-2, with a tentative D call TRBD1 (5 bases). The germline CDR1 and CDR2 sequences are MNHEY and SMNVEV (reference sequence). Trimming removed 6 bases from V and 5 bases from J, with 13 bases in between. The length of the CDR3 is 13 residues. The CDR3 region has the DNA TGTGCCAGCAGCCGCACGGGGGGGTATGGCTACACCTTC. Its protein product is CASSRTGGYGYTF.

This chain connects TRBV2 to TRBJ2-3; 10 positions agree with TRBD2. CDR1 SNHLY and CDR2 FYNNEI come from the germline V gene. CDR3 length: 15 residues. J was trimmed by 2 bases and V by 6 bases; bases with no gene match: 5. In DNA, the CDR3 is TGTGCCAGCAGCCCTAGCGGGGGCACCACAGATACGCAGTATTTT. Translated: CASSPSGGTTDTQYF.

There are a few counts of this clone. This sequence joins TRBV7-9 and TRBJ2-7, with TRBD2 as a possible D gene (5 bases). V was trimmed by 2 bases and J by 5 bases, leaving 7 bases between them. This CDR3 comprises 12 residues. The V gene's germline CDR1 is SEHNR and CDR2 FQNEAQ (reference sequence). CDR3 sequence: CASSLTGNEQYF. The CDR3 bases are TGTGCCAGCAGCTTAACGGGGAACGAGCAGTACTTC.

The chain links TRBV29-1 to TRBJ2-1, with D perhaps matching TRBD2 (5 bases). Germline assignment: CDR1 SQVTM and CDR2 ANQGSEA. Trimming shortened V by 4 bases and J by 2 bases, and 15 bases separated the two germline ends. The CDR3 runs to 15 residues. CDR3 protein: CSVGFGPAAYNEQFF. CDR3 DNA sequence: TGCAGCGTTGGTTTTGGACCAGCGGCCTACAATGAGCAGTTCTTC.

J is TRBJ1-2 and V is TRBV4-1; TRBD1 matches at 7 bases. This CDR3 is 17 amino acids long. V gave up 2 bases and J gave up 1 base; unmatched junction bases: 10. Per germline, CDR1 MGHRA and CDR2 YSYEKL. The CDR3 nucleotides are TGCGCCAGCAGCCAATACACTCCGGGACAGAATAACTATGGCTACACCTTC. Translating it yields CASSQYTPGQNNYGYTF.

The chain has TRBV6-4 and TRBJ2-4; the match to TRBD2 covers 10 bases. CDR3 length equals 18 residues. Germline trimming cut 0 bases from V and 0 bases from J; bases unmatched to any gene: 5. Germline CDR1 is MRHNA and CDR2 is SNTAGT. The CDR3 here is CASSDSISGGLAKNIQYF. The CDR3 coding sequence is TGTGCCAGCAGTGACTCTATTAGCGGGGGGTTAGCCAAAAACATTCAGTACTTC.

The rearrangement uses TRBV27 and TRBJ2-2; D gene ambiguous. V lost 3 bases, J lost 5 bases, and 19 bases lay in between. Germline V gene lookup returns CDR1 MNHEY and CDR2 SMNVEV (reference sequence). The CDR3 spans 17 residues. Written as DNA, the CDR3 is TGTGCCAGCAGTTTCGGTCTAGACGGCCTTGGTACCGGGGAGCTGTTTTTT. It yields the protein CASSFGLDGLGTGELFF.

This chain joins TRBV12-3 or TRBV12-4 and TRBJ1-5; a possible D gene is TRBD1 (5 bases). V lost 6 bases to trimming and J lost 2 bases, with 8 bases between them. The CDR3 contains 13 residues. In DNA, the CDR3 is TGTGCCAGCAGCCGGGACGGCAATCAGCCCCAGCATTTT. Amino acids: CASSRDGNQPQHF.

V usage is TRBV30 and J usage is TRBJ2-7; 7 nucleotides agree with TRBD2. CDR3 size: 13 residues. Trimming cost V 0 bases and J 7 bases; bases outside gene matches: 6. The germline V gene encodes CDR1 GTSNPN and CDR2 SVGIG (reference sequence). CDR3: CAWSVSREGEQYF. CDR3 DNA: TGTGCCTGGAGTGTATCGAGGGAGGGAGAGCAGTACTTC.

V is TRBV7-9 and J is TRBJ2-2, with TRBD2 identical over 7 bases. Trimming cost V 6 bases and J 4 bases; bases outside gene matches: 14. Germline V gene lookup returns CDR1 SEHNR and CDR2 FQNEAQ (reference sequence). The CDR3 has 17 residues. The CDR3 loop is CASSLGSGDGGTGELFF. The CDR3 nucleotides read TGTGCCAGCAGTTTGGGGAGCGGGGACGGCGGCACCGGGGAGCTGTTTTTT.

This chain joins TRBV4-1 and TRBJ2-2; no definite D call. V gave up 1 base and J gave up 7 bases, with 4 bases separating them. CDR3 length: 12 residues. Germline CDR1 is MGHRA and CDR2 is YSYEKL. The CDR3 region is CASSQALGELFF. Here the CDR3 DNA reads TGCGCCAGCAGCCAAGCTCTCGGGGAGCTGTTTTTT.

This clone was recorded once. The V call is TRBV4-1, the J call TRBJ1-1; possible D gene TRBD1, 6 bases. The CDR3 length is 16 residues. The V end lost 0 bases, the J end lost 1 base, and 12 bases lay between the germline ends. Germline lookup yields CDR1 MGHRA and CDR2 YSYEKL. In DNA form, the CDR3 reads TGCGCCAGCAGCCAAGACGACAGGTTTACGAACACTGAAGCTTTCTTT. Protein: CASSQDDRFTNTEAFF.

This clone has only one observation. The J gene is TRBJ1-1, the V gene TRBV27; D gene ambiguous. Germline CDR1 MNHEY, CDR2 SMNVEV (reference sequence). V lost 5 bases and J lost 0, with 13 bases in between. There are 15 residues in the CDR3. CDR3 loop: CASSTYDTMNTEAFF. The CDR3 nucleotides are TGTGCCAGCAGTACCTACGACACCATGAACACTGAAGCTTTCTTT.

J is TRBJ2-4 and V is TRBV6-1; D is ambiguous. The length of the CDR3 is 13 residues. V was pared by 3 bases and J by 3 bases, with 6 bases between. Per germline, CDR1 MNHNS and CDR2 SASEGT. This CDR3 reads CASSEGVKNIQYF. The CDR3 DNA is TGTGCCAGCAGTGAGGGTGTCAAAAACATTCAGTACTTC.

This clone was detected once. This sequence joins TRBV30 and TRBJ1-4; D not resolved. This CDR3 comprises 15 residues. V shed 1 base and J shed 5 bases, with 14 bases lying between them. Germline V CDR1 and CDR2: GTSNPN, SVGIG (reference sequence). This CDR3 is CAWSEMGVGNEKLFF. The CDR3 region has the DNA TGTGCCTGGAGTGAAATGGGAGTAGGGAATGAAAAACTGTTTTTT.

The J gene is TRBJ2-3, the V gene TRBV6-1, with 8 bases aligning to TRBD2. The CDR3 runs to 16 residues. The J segment lost 5 bases and the V segment lost 2 bases, leaving 9 bases of the junction unmatched. Germline V gene sequence: CDR1 MNHNS, CDR2 SASEGT. CDR3 nucleotides: TGTGCCAGCAGTGAACTAAGCGGGGGCCTCCTAGATACGCAGTATTTT. Its translation is CASSELSGGLLDTQYF.